This T cell receptor beta chain was sequenced during a study of response to subunit inactivated influenza vaccine. Notes on the study in general: Few additional T cells are recruited per seasonal influenza vaccination, authors suggested.

The V gene lost 2 bases and the J gene lost 1 base, with 9 bases spanning the gap. Per the germline V gene, CDR1 is SGHAT and CDR2 is FQNNGV. The CDR3 contains 15 residues. This clonotype has more than one count but fewer than ten. Antigen unknown. TCRdb itself ran the RT-PCR reads through MiXCR, one entry per CDR3 protein. The table includes more than 450,000 distinct CDR3 sequences, approximately 12% detected once. J is TRBJ2-1 and V is TRBV11-2, with D possibly being TRBD2 (5 bases). The clonotype comes from a man aged 50 to 60 who received an inactivated influenza vaccine. The sample consisted of PBMCs from blood, taken on the day of vaccination. The CDR3 DNA reads as TGTGCCAGCAGCTTAATAGCGAGGTCCTACAATGAGCAGTTCTTC. This translates into CASSLIARSYNEQFF.